Following are 27 T cell receptor beta chains from one sample sequenced in a study of T cells in Graves' hyperthyroidism and ophthalmopathy. Amplification of TCR beta CDR3 regions was performed using RNA transcripts as template. TCR CDR3 underwent first-round RT-PCR with the HTBI primer set. TCRdb redid the calling of the multiplex PCR reads with MiXCR, one entry per CDR3 protein. The sample lists roughly 800,000 distinct CDR3 sequences, 38% seen once, with more than 7% in the top ten. The sequenced material came from blood. Receptors were obtained from a man between 18 and 35 years old with Graves' hyperthyroidism.

The chain carries TRBV29-1 and TRBJ2-4, with D possibly being TRBD1 (5 bases). V lost 5 bases to trimming and J lost 6 bases, with 14 bases between them. CDR1 and CDR2 from the germline V gene are SQVTM and ANQGSEA. The CDR3 has 13 amino acids. The CDR3 DNA sequence: TGCAGCGTTTACAGGAATTCGGGAAACATTCAGTACTTC. Translated: CSVYRNSGNIQYF.

The table lists this clonotype with a few counts. This sequence joins TRBV5-4 and TRBJ1-4; 11 nucleotides agree with TRBD1. V was clipped by 2 bases and J by 5 bases; unmatched bases: 5. CDR1 and CDR2 (germline): SGHNT, YYREEE (reference sequence). The CDR3 contains 16 residues. CDR3 amino acids: CASSFGTGGINEKLFF. The DNA for the CDR3 is TGTGCCAGCAGCTTTGGGACAGGGGGGATAAATGAAAAACTGTTTTTT. The full variable domain, completed using reference TRBV5-4 and TRBJ1-4, is ETGVTQSPTHLIKTRGQQVTLRCSSQSGHNTVSWYQQALGQGPQFIFQYYREEENGRGNFPPRFSGLQFPNYSSELNVNALELDDSALYLCASSFGTGGINEKLFFGSGTQLSVL.

This clonotype was seen at least ten times. The chain combines TRBV7-2 with TRBJ2-5; D remains ambiguous. The CDR3 length is 13 residues. Deletions cut 6 bases from V and 2 bases from J, with 10 bases between. Per germline, CDR1 SGHTA and CDR2 FQGNSA. Here the CDR3 reads CASSPPPQETQYF. For the CDR3, the DNA is TGTGCCAGCAGTCCCCCTCCTCAAGAGACCCAGTACTTC.

This clonotype was detected many times. An end of the junction does not agree with germline; a read error may underlie this. The genes are TRBV19 and TRBJ1-1, with a tentative D call TRBD1 (5 bases). Germline V CDR1 and CDR2: LNHDA, SQIVND (reference sequence). The CDR3 has 13 amino acids. The CDR3 spells CASSIDRNTEAFF. The CDR3 coding sequence is TGTGCCAGCAGTATTGACAGGAACACTGAAGCTTTCTTT.

This clonotype has a handful of counts. The chain links TRBV20-1 to TRBJ1-2; tentative D call: TRBD1 (6 bases). The length of the CDR3 is 13 residues. The germline gives CDR1 DFQATT, CDR2 SNEGSKA (reference sequence). V lost 6 bases and J 4 bases, leaving 15 bases between the germline ends. The CDR3 protein is CSAPTGGGYGYTF. DNA of the CDR3: TGCAGTGCCCCTACGGGAGGGGGCTATGGCTACACCTTC.

The chain employs TRBV12-3 or TRBV12-4 and TRBJ2-7; unclear D gene. This CDR3 comprises 13 residues. V dropped 4 bases and J dropped 12 bases, with 19 bases sitting between them. For the CDR3, the DNA is TGTGCCAGCAGTTCTGACCAGAGCTTTGAACGGTACTTC. Protein product: CASSSDQSFERYF.

This clonotype was counted many times. This chain joins TRBV20-1 and TRBJ2-7; D gene uncertain. This CDR3 contains 11 residues. Trimming took off 7 bases at V and 7 bases at J, with 14 bases between the two ends. Per the germline V gene, CDR1 is DFQATT and CDR2 is SNEGSKA (reference sequence). The CDR3 protein is CSVTYLGEQYF. DNA of the CDR3: TGCAGTGTCACATACTTAGGGGAGCAGTACTTC.

Comment on this clonotype: This may arise from a read error, as a much more abundant clone is one base away. The chain joins TRBV2 to TRBJ1-2, with D possibly being TRBD1 (6 bases). The CDR3 loop spans 14 amino acids. Germline V gives CDR1 SNHLY, CDR2 FYNNEI. Trimming removed 6 bases from V and 9 bases from J, with 20 bases in between. The CDR3 is CASREQGYKYCYTF. CDR3 coding DNA: TGTGCCAGCAGAGAACAGGGATACAAGTATTGCTACACCTTC.

With regard to this clonotype: A junction boundary mismatches the germline segment, possibly from a read error. The rearrangement uses TRBV7-9 and TRBJ2-7; D unclear. From germline, CDR1 is SEHNR and CDR2 FQNEAQ (reference sequence). The CDR3 has 15 residues. The CDR3 nucleotides are TGTGCCAGCAGCCACTCCAGACTTCATCCCTACGAGCAGTGCTTC. Translated, it gives CASSHSRLHPYEQCF.

Worth noting for this clonotype: Since a much larger clone is just one base distant, this may be a read error. V and J are TRBV7-9 and TRBJ2-5; D not certain. Germline V CDR1 and CDR2: SEHNR, FQNEAQ (reference sequence). Trimming stripped 5 bases from V and 8 bases from J, with 18 bases between. The CDR3 has 14 amino acids. CDR3 nucleotides: TGTGCCAGCAGCCTCCTCTCAGGAGTGGACACCCAGTACTTC. This encodes CASSLLSGVDTQYF.

At least ten counts were recorded for this clonotype. CDR3 nucleotides: TGTGCCAGTAGATTGACAGGTATGAACACTGAAGCTTTCTTT. This codes for CASRLTGMNTEAFF. The chain recombines TRBV19 with TRBJ1-1; a weak D match, TRBD1 (6 bases). V lost 6 bases, J lost 0 bases, and 11 bases lay in between. The CDR3 has 14 residues. Germline CDR1 is LNHDA and CDR2 is SQIVND (reference sequence).

The chain joins TRBV5-6 to TRBJ1-1, with TRBD1 identical over 7 bases. Germline assignment: CDR1 SGHDT and CDR2 YYEEEE. V lost 4 bases and J lost 7; bases outside the gene matches: 4. The CDR3 runs 12 residues. The DNA for the CDR3 is TGTGCCAGCAGCCACAGGGGCGGTGAAGCTTTCTTT. Protein sequence: CASSHRGGEAFF.

This sequence joins TRBV7-2 and TRBJ2-7; 13 bases map to TRBD2. The CDR3 totals 18 residues. CDR1 and CDR2 (germline): SGHTA, FQGNSA. V lost 2 bases, J lost 7 bases, and 14 bases stayed unmatched. CDR3 coding DNA: TGTGCCAGCAGCTTAACCCCGGGACTAGCGGGGAGCACCGGGGAGCAGTACTTC. It specifies CASSLTPGLAGSTGEQYF.

The chain recombines TRBV7-9 with TRBJ2-7, with TRBD2 matching over 7 bases. V was pared by 6 bases and J by 7 bases, with 9 bases of the junction left unmatched. The CDR3 is 13 amino acids. CDR1 is SEHNR and CDR2 is FQNEAQ in the germline V gene (reference sequence). The chain's CDR3 is CASRGGSMGEQYF. CDR3 bases: TGTGCCAGCAGGGGCGGGAGTATGGGAGAGCAGTACTTC.

This clonotype was seen ten or more times. Possible read error: a much larger clone is one base away. This rearrangement joins TRBV2 to TRBJ1-5, with 8 bases fitting TRBD1. V dropped 6 bases and J dropped 3; count of bases not matched to a gene: 1. This CDR3 has 13 amino acids. In germline, CDR1 is SNHLY, CDR2 FYNNEI. CDR3 sequence reads: CASRGQANQPQHF. In DNA, the CDR3 is TGTGCCAGCAGGGGACAGGCCAATCAGCCCCAGCATTTT.

This clonotype showed up many times. For the CDR3, the DNA is TGTGCCAGCAGTGAAAGCCTCTCAGGCTACACCTTC. Encoded protein: CASSESLSGYTF. The V gene is TRBV6-1, the J gene TRBJ1-2, with D unresolved. CDR1 and CDR2 from the germline V gene are MNHNS and SASEGT. The CDR3 is 12 residues long. V lost 2 bases to trimming and J lost 8 bases, with 9 bases between them.

There are a few counts of this clonotype. The rearrangement uses TRBV6-2 or TRBV6-3 and TRBJ2-5, with 8 bases fitting TRBD1. The CDR3 extends over 14 amino acids. Germline CDR1 reads MNHEY; CDR2 reads SVGEGT. V was clipped by 5 bases and J by 1 base; unmatched bases: 3. The CDR3 region is CASSKTGVQETQYF. For the CDR3, the DNA is TGTGCCAGCAGTAAGACAGGGGTCCAAGAGACCCAGTACTTC.

This clonotype was detected once. A read error may be the cause here, since a much bigger clone is one base away. The final CDR3 position lacks the conserved phenylalanine or tryptophan, pointing to a likely read error. The V call is TRBV9, the J call TRBJ1-1, with 9 nucleotides matching TRBD1. The germline V gene has CDR1 SGDLS and CDR2 YYNGEE. The J segment lost 5 bases and the V segment lost 3 bases, leaving 8 bases of the junction unmatched. The CDR3 length is 15 residues. The CDR3 loop reads CASSESGQGRTEAFV. CDR3 DNA sequence: TGTGCCAGCAGCGAATCCGGACAGGGGAGAACTGAAGCTTTCGTT.

This chain connects TRBV6-1 to TRBJ2-2; TRBD1 matches at 7 bases. Unmatched junction bases numbered 6, after V lost 8 bases and J lost 6 bases. The germline V gene has CDR1 MNHNS and CDR2 SASEGT. The CDR3 totals 13 residues. CDR3 in DNA: TGTGCCAGCTATGAAGGGGGCTCCGGGGAGCTGTTTTTT. Translating it yields CASYEGGSGELFF.

Many counts were recorded for this clonotype. V and J are TRBV10-3 and TRBJ2-7, with TRBD2 as a possible D gene (6 bases). This CDR3 region has 13 residues. Germline-derived CDR1 and CDR2 are ENHRY and SYGVKD. V dropped 6 bases and J dropped 3 bases, with 12 bases sitting between them. The CDR3: CAISPGSDYEQYF. CDR3 nucleotides: TGTGCCATCAGCCCCGGGAGCGACTACGAGCAGTACTTC.

This chain connects TRBV5-8 to TRBJ1-1; perhaps TRBD1 as D (6 bases). Germline lookup yields CDR1 SGHTS and CDR2 YDEGEE. The V end lost 3 bases, the J end lost 11 bases, and 11 bases lay between the germline ends. CDR3 length: 11 amino acids. CDR3 bases: TGTGCCAGCAGCTCCGTCAGGGGCGCTTTCTTT. The encoded protein is CASSSVRGAFF.

Regarding this clonotype: A read error may be the cause here, since a much bigger clone is one base away. The rearrangement links TRBV7-9 to TRBJ2-5, with no clear D. The germline V and J ends were trimmed by 4 bases and 4 bases, with 10 bases remaining between them. CDR3 length: 13 amino acids. Germline values: CDR1 SEHNR, CDR2 FQNEAQ (reference sequence). Here the CDR3 reads CASSYDLRETQYF. CDR3 bases: TGTGCCAGCAGCTACGACTTACGAGAGACCCAGTACTTC.

The chain employs TRBV29-1 and TRBJ2-7, with TRBD1 matching over 8 bases. The CDR3 sequence is 12 residues long. Per the germline V gene, CDR1 is SQVTM and CDR2 is ANQGSEA. The DNA of the CDR3 is TGCAGTATGGGGACAGGCTCCTACGAGCAGTACTTC. It codes for CSMGTGSYEQYF.

Regarding this clonotype: One end of the junction varies from germline; a read error may be responsible. The J gene is TRBJ2-3, the V gene TRBV10-3; either TRBD1 or TRBD2 may fit D (5 bases each). Per the germline V gene, CDR1 is ENHRY and CDR2 is SYGVKD. This CDR3 has 15 residues. CDR3 in DNA: TGTGCCAGCAGTGATTCGCTGGGGGGCACAGATACGCAGTATTTT. Residues: CASSDSLGGTDTQYF.

The genes are TRBV7-8 and TRBJ1-1; TRBD1 agrees at 7 bases. The CDR3 consists of 14 residues. V shed 3 bases, J shed 4 bases, and the junction held 5 bases outside the gene matches. Per germline, CDR1 SGHVS and CDR2 FQNEAQ. CDR3 in amino acids: CASSLTGMATEAFF. DNA of the CDR3: TGTGCCAGCAGCTTGACAGGGATGGCCACTGAAGCTTTCTTT.

V is TRBV2 and J is TRBJ2-5, with 8 bases identical to TRBD2. Unmatched junction bases numbered 9, after V lost 11 bases and J lost 4 bases. There are 13 residues in the CDR3. Germline CDR1 SNHLY, CDR2 FYNNEI. In nucleotides, the CDR3 is TGTGCCGGGCCGGGAGGGCCAGGAGAGACCCAGTACTTC. Encoded protein: CAGPGGPGETQYF.

In regard to this clonotype: A read error may account for a junction end that differs from germline. V and J are TRBV13 and TRBJ2-7; D is unresolved. The germline CDR1 and CDR2 sequences are PRHDT and FYEKMQ (reference sequence). The CDR3 length is 12 residues. The DNA for the CDR3 is TGTGCCGGCAGCTTAGTAAGTGATGAGCAGTACTTC. It yields the protein CAGSLVSDEQYF.